This T cell receptor beta chain was profiled in a study of monozygotic twins with inflammatory bowel disease. On this clonotype: Its antigen is unknown.

General study results and limits: A single strong clonotype or signal linked to IBD was not supported.

Two rounds of nested PCR, of about 16 and 10 cycles, were run on TCRalpha and TCRbeta cDNA. No DNA is given; TCRdb re-called the 5' RACE reads and lists each CDR3 protein once. Its clone listing holds some 300,000 distinct CDR3 sequences. This clonotype was sampled from a human donor with ulcerative colitis or Crohn's disease, or a healthy co-twin of an affected twin (not recorded which). The sample taken for sequencing was blood.

The CDR3 loop is CASSVILSSGRTYNEQFF. The chain is built from TRBV28 and TRBJ2-1; TCRdb returns TRBD1, unconfirmable since there is no DNA. The CDR3 extends over 18 amino acids. From germline, CDR1 is MDHEN and CDR2 SYDVKM.